This is a list of T cell receptor beta chains from one sample in a study of blood T cell repertoires in COVID-19. Clones were sequenced by immunoSEQ multiplex PCR, and TCRdb holds only the in-frame ones, with some missing. This repertoire shows some 260,000 clones, over 75% found once; its top ten account for approximately 0.7%. The sequenced sample consisted of peripheral blood. The receptors stem from a human donor in a cohort sampled during active COVID-19. Each CDR3 is given with its conserved first and last residue. A D gene is named only where the DNA matches it firmly. Clone size, where shown, is once, few, many, or a class for clones that have expanded.

TRBV10-3	.	.	TRBJ1-1	CAITGDPNMNTEAFF	TGTGCCATCACCGGAGACCCGAATATGAACACTGAAGCTTTCTTT
TRBV29-1	TRBD1	.	TRBJ1-1	CSLTGPGGGTEAFF	TGCAGCCTCACAGGGCCAGGGGGCGGCACTGAAGCTTTCTTT
TRBV19	TRBD2	few	TRBJ2-7	CASRGSYEQYF	TGTGCCAGTCGCGGGAGCTACGAGCAGTACTTC
TRBV10-3	TRBD2	.	TRBJ2-7	CAINGRLAGSDEQYF	TGTGCCATCAATGGGAGACTAGCGGGATCCGACGAGCAGTACTTC
TRBV30	.	.	TRBJ1-1	CAWISGSTEAFF	TGTGCCTGGATTTCAGGGTCCACTGAAGCTTTCTTT
TRBV7-3	.	few	TRBJ1-1	CASSLASGEGAFF	TGTGCCAGCAGCTTAGCATCAGGGGAGGGAGCTTTCTTT
TRBV30	.	.	TRBJ2-7	CAWSRVSYEQYF	TGTGCCTGGAGCCGGGTCTCCTACGAGCAGTACTTC
TRBV7-2	TRBD1	.	TRBJ2-6	CASSQGALYSGANVLTF	TGTGCCAGCAGCCAGGGGGCTCTTTACTCTGGGGCCAACGTCCTGACTTTC
TRBV28	TRBD1	.	TRBJ1-1	CASSLPGQVLIEAFF	TGTGCCAGCAGTTTACCGGGACAGGTTCTTATTGAAGCTTTCTTT
TRBV15	.	.	TRBJ2-7	CATSTTKGPQGYEQYF	TGTGCCACCAGCACCACAAAGGGGCCGCAGGGATACGAGCAGTACTTC
TRBV21-1	.	.	TRBJ1-2	CASSYRDRGPGYTF	TGTGCCAGCAGCTACCGGGACAGGGGGCCCGGCTACACCTTC
TRBV27	.	.	TRBJ2-5	CASSLNAGSPQYF	TGTGCCAGCAGTTTAAATGCAGGCTCGCCCCAGTACTTC
TRBV6-2/TRBV6-3	TRBD2	few	TRBJ2-1	CASSYGLAEYNEQFF	TGTGCCAGCAGTTACGGACTAGCGGAATACAATGAGCAGTTCTTC
TRBV6-6	.	once	TRBJ1-1	CASSYWQNTEAFF	TGTGCCAGCAGTTATTGGCAGAACACTGAAGCTTTCTTT
TRBV7-3	.	.	TRBJ2-1	CASSPRTDSYNEQFF	TGTGCCAGCAGCCCCCGGACAGATTCCTACAATGAGCAGTTCTTC
TRBV11-2	.	.	TRBJ2-1	CASSFNKGGWDEQFF	TGTGCCAGCAGCTTTAACAAAGGCGGTTGGGATGAGCAGTTCTTC
TRBV15	.	.	TRBJ2-1	CATSRDRVLSSYNEQFF	TGTGCCACCAGCAGAGATCGGGTCCTGAGCTCCTACAATGAGCAGTTCTTC
TRBV5-1	TRBD2	once	TRBJ2-2	CATTTSGRTTGELFF	TGCGCCACCACGACTAGCGGGAGGACTACCGGGGAGCTGTTTTTT
TRBV19	.	.	TRBJ1-3	CASSMWSGATSSSGNTIYF	TGTGCCAGTAGTATGTGGAGTGGAGCCACTAGTAGCTCTGGAAACACCATATATTTT
TRBV6-2/TRBV6-3	.	once	TRBJ1-6	CASSLSPENNSPLHF	TGTGCCAGCAGCCTGAGCCCGGAGAATAATTCACCCCTCCACTTT
TRBV7-6	TRBD1	.	TRBJ1-1	CASSPLTGKNTEAFF	TGTGCCAGCAGCCCTTTGACAGGGAAGAACACTGAAGCTTTCTTT
TRBV18	.	.	TRBJ1-1	CASSRNAGIMNTEAFF	TGTGCCAGCTCACGAAACGCAGGGATCATGAACACTGAAGCTTTCTTT
TRBV4-3	.	.	TRBJ2-3	CASSQGTALTDTQYF	TGCGCCAGCAGCCAAGGGACAGCCCTCACAGATACGCAGTATTTT
TRBV27	TRBD2	.	TRBJ2-7	CASSLGGSRGDEQYF	TGTGCCAGCAGTTTAGGGGGGTCCCGGGGGGACGAGCAGTACTTC